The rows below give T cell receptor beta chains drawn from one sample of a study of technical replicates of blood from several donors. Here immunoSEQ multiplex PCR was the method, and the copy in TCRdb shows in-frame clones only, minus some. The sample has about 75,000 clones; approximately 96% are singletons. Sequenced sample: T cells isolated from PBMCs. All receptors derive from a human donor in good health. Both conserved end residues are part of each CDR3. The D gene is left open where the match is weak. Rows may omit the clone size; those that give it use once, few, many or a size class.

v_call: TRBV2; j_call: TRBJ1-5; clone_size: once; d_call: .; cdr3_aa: CASSVVETYQPQHF; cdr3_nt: TGTGCCAGCTCGGTTGTGGAGACGTATCAGCCCCAGCATTTT
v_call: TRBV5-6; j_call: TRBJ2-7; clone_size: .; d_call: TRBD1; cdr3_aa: CASSGRPRDRGINEQYF; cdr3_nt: TGTGCCAGCAGCGGACGACCCCGGGACAGGGGGATCAACGAGCAGTACTTC
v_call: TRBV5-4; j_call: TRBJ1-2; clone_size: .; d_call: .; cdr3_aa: CASSSARQGGNYGYTF; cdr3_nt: TGTGCCAGCAGCTCGGCCCGTCAGGGTGGAAACTATGGCTACACCTTC
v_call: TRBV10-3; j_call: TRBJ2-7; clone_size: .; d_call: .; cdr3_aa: CAISEASYEQYF; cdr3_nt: TGTGCCATCAGTGAGGCTAGCTACGAGCAGTACTTC
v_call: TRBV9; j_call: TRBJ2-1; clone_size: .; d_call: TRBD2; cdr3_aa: CASSVWATSESYNEQFF; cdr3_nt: TGTGCCAGCAGCGTATGGGCGACTAGCGAGTCCTACAATGAGCAGTTCTTC
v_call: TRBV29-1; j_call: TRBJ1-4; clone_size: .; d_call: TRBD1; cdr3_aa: CSVNTGVGEKLFF; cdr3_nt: TGCAGCGTAAATACAGGGGTAGGAGAAAAACTGTTTTTT
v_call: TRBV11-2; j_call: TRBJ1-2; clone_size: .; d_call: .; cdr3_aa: CASSLTTTGYGYTF; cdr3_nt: TGTGCCAGCAGCTTAACAACTACAGGATATGGCTACACCTTC
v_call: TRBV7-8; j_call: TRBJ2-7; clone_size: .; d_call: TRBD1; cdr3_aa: CASTPDRVSVEQYF; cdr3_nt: TGTGCCAGCACGCCGGACAGGGTATCAGTCGAGCAGTACTTC
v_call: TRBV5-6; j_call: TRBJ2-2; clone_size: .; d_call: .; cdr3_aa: CASSRVGQGVAELFF; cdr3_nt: TGTGCCAGCAGCCGTGTTGGTCAGGGCGTGGCGGAGCTGTTTTTT
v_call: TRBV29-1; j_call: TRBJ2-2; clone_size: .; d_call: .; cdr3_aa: CSVEVLLAPGELFF; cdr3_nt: TGCAGCGTTGAAGTTTTACTAGCCCCCGGGGAGCTGTTTTTT
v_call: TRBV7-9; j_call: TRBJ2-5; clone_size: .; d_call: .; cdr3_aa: CASSLIITEYQETQYF; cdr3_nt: TGTGCCAGCAGCTTAATAATTACAGAGTACCAAGAGACCCAGTACTTC
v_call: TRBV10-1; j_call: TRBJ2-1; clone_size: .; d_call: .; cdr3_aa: CASSVGAGPYSEQFF; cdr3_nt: TGCGCCAGCAGTGTGGGGGCAGGCCCTTACAGTGAGCAGTTCTTC
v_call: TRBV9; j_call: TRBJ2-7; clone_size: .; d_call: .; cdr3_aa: CASSVGLAWSYEQYF; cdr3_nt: TGTGCCAGCAGCGTAGGCCTAGCTTGGTCCTACGAGCAGTACTTC
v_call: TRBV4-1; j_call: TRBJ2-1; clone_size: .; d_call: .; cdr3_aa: CASSQDMARNEQFF; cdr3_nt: TGCGCCAGCAGCCAAGATATGGCCAGGAATGAGCAGTTCTTC
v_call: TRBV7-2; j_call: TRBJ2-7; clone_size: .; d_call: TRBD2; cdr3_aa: CASSRWGGGRTSYEQYF; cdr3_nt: TGTGCCAGCAGCCGCTGGGGTGGCGGGAGGACCTCCTACGAGCAGTACTTC
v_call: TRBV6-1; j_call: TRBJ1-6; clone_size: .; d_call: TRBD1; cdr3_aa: CASSAAGTGGLSPLHF; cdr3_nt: TGTGCCAGCAGTGCTGCCGGGACAGGGGGCCTCTCACCCCTCCACTTT
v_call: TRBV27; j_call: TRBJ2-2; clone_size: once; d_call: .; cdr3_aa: CASSPPGFRELFF; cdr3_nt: TGTGCCAGCTCGCCCCCAGGGTTCAGGGAGCTGTTTTTT
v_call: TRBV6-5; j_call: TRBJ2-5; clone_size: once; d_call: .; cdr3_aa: CASSYYWGETKETQYF; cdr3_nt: TGTGCCAGCAGTTACTACTGGGGGGAGACTAAAGAGACCCAGTACTTC
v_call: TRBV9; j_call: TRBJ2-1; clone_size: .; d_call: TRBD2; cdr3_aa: CASSAPAGGPSEQFF; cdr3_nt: TGTGCCAGCAGCGCCCCAGCGGGGGGGCCCAGTGAGCAGTTCTTC
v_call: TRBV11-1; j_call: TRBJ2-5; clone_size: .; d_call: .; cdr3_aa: CASRFEWAETQYF; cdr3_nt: TGTGCCAGCAGATTTGAGTGGGCGGAGACCCAGTACTTC
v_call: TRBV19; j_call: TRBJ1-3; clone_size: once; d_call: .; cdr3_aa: CASSIDSDSIAGNTIYF; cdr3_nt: TGTGCCAGTAGTATAGATTCAGACAGTATTGCTGGAAACACCATATATTTT
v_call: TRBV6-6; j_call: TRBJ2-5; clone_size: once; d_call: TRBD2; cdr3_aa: CASSYGREGETQYF; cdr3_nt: TGTGCCAGCAGTTACGGTCGGGAGGGGGAGACCCAGTACTTC
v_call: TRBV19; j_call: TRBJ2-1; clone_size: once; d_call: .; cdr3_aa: CASSYLLGQRNEQFF; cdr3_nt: TGTGCCAGTAGTTATCTTCTAGGACAGCGCAATGAGCAGTTCTTC
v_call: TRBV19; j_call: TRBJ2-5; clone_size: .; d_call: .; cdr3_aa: CASSIQGSETQYF; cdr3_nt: TGTGCCAGTAGTATTCAGGGGTCAGAGACCCAGTACTTC
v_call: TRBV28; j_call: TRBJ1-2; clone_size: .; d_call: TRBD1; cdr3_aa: CASSLLTGNYGYTF; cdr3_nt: TGTGCCAGCAGTCTTTTGACAGGGAACTATGGCTACACCTTC
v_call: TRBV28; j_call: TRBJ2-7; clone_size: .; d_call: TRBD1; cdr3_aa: CASRNPGQGLTYEQYF; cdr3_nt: TGTGCCAGCAGGAACCCGGGACAGGGGTTAACCTACGAGCAGTACTTC
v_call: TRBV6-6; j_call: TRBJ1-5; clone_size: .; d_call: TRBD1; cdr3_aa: CASSHGQGALPQHF; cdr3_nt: TGTGCCAGCAGTCACGGACAGGGGGCCCTTCCCCAGCATTTT
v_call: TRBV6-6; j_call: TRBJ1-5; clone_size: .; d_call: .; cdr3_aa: CASTKGGAGAGQPQHF; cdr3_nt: TGTGCCAGCACCAAGGGGGGGGCGGGAGCAGGTCAGCCCCAGCATTTT
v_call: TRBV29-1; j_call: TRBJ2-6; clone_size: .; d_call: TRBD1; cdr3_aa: CSVEVWDRDSGANVLTF; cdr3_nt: TGCAGCGTTGAGGTGTGGGACAGGGACTCTGGGGCCAACGTCCTGACTTTC
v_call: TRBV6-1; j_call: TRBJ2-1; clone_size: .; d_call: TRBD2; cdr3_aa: CASSEALGGTTSYNEQFF; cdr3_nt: TGTGCCAGCAGTGAAGCGCTGGGCGGGACTACCTCCTACAATGAGCAGTTCTTC
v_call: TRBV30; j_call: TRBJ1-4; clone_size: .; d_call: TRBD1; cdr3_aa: CACPRTGINEKLFF; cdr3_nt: TGTGCCTGTCCTCGGACAGGGATTAATGAAAAACTGTTTTTT
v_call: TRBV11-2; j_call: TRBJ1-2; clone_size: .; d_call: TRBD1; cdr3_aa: CASSPDRVGGYTF; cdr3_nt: TGTGCCAGCAGTCCCGACAGGGTGGGGGGCTACACCTTC
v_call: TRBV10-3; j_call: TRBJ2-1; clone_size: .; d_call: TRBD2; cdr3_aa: CAITPGGTSGRGNEQFF; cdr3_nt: TGTGCCATCACCCCCGGGGGGACTAGCGGGAGGGGCAATGAGCAGTTCTTC
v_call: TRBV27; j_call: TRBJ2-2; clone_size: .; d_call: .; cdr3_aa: CASTTRDLGNTGELFF; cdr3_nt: TGTGCCAGCACCACCCGGGACTTAGGGAACACCGGGGAGCTGTTTTTT
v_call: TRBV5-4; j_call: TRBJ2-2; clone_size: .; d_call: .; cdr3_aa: CASSDYYTGELFF; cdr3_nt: TGTGCCAGCAGCGACTATTACACCGGGGAGCTGTTTTTT
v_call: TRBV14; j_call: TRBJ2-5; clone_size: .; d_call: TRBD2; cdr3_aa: CASSQGQRGGQETQYF; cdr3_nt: TGTGCCAGCAGCCAGGGTCAGCGGGGGGGACAAGAGACCCAGTACTTC
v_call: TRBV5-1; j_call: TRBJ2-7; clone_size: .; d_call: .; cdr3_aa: CASSLGQGNDEQYF; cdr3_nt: TGCGCCAGCAGCTTGGGGCAGGGAAACGACGAGCAGTACTTC
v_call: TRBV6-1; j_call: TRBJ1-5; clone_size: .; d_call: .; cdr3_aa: CASTVAWNQPQHF; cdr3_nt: TGTGCCAGCACAGTCGCATGGAATCAGCCCCAGCATTTT
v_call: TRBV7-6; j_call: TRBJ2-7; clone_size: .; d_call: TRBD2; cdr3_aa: CASSLIASGGYSSYEQYF; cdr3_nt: TGTGCCAGCAGCTTAATCGCTAGCGGGGGTTACAGCTCCTACGAGCAGTACTTC
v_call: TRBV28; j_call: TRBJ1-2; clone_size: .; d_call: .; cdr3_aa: CASSPPYGYGYTF; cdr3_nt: TGTGCCAGCAGTCCTCCGTACGGCTATGGCTACACCTTC
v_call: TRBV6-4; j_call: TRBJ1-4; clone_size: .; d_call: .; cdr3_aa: CASSDTFNEKLFF; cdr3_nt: TGTGCCAGCAGTGATACATTCAATGAAAAACTGTTTTTT
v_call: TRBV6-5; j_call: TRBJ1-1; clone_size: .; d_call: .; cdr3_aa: CASRNPSNTEAFF; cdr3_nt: TGTGCCAGCAGAAACCCGAGTAACACTGAAGCTTTCTTT